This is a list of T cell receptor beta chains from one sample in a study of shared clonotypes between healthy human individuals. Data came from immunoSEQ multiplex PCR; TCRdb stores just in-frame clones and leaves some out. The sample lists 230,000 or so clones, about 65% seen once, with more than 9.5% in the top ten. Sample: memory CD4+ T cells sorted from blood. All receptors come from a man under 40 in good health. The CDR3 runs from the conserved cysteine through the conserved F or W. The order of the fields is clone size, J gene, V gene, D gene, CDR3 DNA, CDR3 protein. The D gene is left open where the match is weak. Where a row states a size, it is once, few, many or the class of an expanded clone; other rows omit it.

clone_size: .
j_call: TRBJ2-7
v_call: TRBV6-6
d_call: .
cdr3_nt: TGTGCCAGCAGTTTCACCGGACAGATCTCCTACGAGCAGTACTTC
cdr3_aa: CASSFTGQISYEQYF

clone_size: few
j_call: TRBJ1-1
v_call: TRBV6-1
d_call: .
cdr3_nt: TGTGCCAGCAGTGAAGCAATATCCATAAACACTGAAGCTTTCTTT
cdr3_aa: CASSEAISINTEAFF

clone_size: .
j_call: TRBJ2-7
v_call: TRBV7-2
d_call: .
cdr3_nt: TGTGCCAGCAGCTTTTCACCTATTGGGGGCTCCCGTTTCTACGAGCAGTACTTC
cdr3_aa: CASSFSPIGGSRFYEQYF

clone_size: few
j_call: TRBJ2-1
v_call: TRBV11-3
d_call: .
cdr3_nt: TGTGCCAGCAGCTTAGGCCAGATAGGCAATGAGCAGTTCTTC
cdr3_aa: CASSLGQIGNEQFF

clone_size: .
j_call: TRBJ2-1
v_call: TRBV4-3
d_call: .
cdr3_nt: TGCGCCAGCAGCCAAGATACGGGGGTTGGTAATGAGCAGTTCTTC
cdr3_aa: CASSQDTGVGNEQFF

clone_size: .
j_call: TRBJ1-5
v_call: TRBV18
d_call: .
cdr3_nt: TGTGCCAGCTCACCCGGGACGCACAATCAGCCCCAGCATTTT
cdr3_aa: CASSPGTHNQPQHF

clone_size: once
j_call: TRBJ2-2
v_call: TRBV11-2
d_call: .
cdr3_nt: TGTGCCAGCACCGGAGGGGACGGCGGGGAGCTGTTTTTT
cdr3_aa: CASTGGDGGELFF

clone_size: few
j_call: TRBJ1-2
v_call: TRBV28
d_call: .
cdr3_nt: TGTGCCAGCAGTCTCGGGTTGGGGGGCGCGGTGTATGGCTACACCTTC
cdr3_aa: CASSLGLGGAVYGYTF

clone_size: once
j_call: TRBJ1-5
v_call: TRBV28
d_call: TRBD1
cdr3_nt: TGTGCCAGCAGCCCACCCCCCGGACAGGGGAGAGGACAGCCCCAGCATTTT
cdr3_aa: CASSPPPGQGRGQPQHF

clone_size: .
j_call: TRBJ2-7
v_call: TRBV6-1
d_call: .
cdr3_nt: TGTGCCAGCTCCTCCTATGGCAGCTCCTACGAGCAGTACTTC
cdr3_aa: CASSSYGSSYEQYF

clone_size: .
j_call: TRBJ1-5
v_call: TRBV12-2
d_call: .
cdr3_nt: TGTGCAAGCCCCTCCCGGGGGTCCTATGGCAATCAGCCCCAGCATTTT
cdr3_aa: CASPSRGSYGNQPQHF

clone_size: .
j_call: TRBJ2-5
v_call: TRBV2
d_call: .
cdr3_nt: TGTGCCAGCAGCCCAAGACAGGGGAGGGGGGAGACCCAGTACTTC
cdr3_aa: CASSPRQGRGETQYF

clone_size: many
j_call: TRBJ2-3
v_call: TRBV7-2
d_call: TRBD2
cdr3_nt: TGTGCCAGCAGCTCGCACGCGGGACTAGCGGGAGTAGATACGCAGTATTTT
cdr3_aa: CASSSHAGLAGVDTQYF

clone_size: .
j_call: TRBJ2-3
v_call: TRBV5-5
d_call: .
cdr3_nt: TGTGCCAGCCTTAGGGGGGACGCAGATACGCAGTATTTT
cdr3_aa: CASLRGDADTQYF

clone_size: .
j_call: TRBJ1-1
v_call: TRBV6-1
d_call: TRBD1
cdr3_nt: TGTGCCAGCAGTGACGGACAGGGGGCCCGCACTGAAGCTTTCTTT
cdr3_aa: CASSDGQGARTEAFF

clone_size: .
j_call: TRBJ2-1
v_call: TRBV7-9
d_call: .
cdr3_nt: TGTGCCAGCAGCCATGGGGGCAATGAGCAGTTCTTC
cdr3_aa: CASSHGGNEQFF

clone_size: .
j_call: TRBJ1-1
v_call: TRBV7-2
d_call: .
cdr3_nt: TGTGCCAGCAGCAAGAAGAGGACCGAAGCTTTCTTT
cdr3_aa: CASSKKRTEAFF

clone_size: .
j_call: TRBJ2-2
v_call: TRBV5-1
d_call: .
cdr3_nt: TGCGCCAGCAGACTTACAGGGACCCACACCGGGGAGCTGTTTTTT
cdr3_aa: CASRLTGTHTGELFF

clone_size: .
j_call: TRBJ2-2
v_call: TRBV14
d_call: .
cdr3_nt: TGTGCCAGCAGCCAAATAGTCACCGGGGAGCTGTTTTTT
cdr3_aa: CASSQIVTGELFF

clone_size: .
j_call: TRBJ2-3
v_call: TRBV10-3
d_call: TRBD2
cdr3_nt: TGTGCCATCAGTGCCGTAACTAGCGGGAGGGGCACAGATACGCAGTATTTT
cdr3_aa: CAISAVTSGRGTDTQYF

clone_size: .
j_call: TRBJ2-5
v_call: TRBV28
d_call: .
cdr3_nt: TGTGCCAGCGGTGGGAGAAGGAGGGCGCGCCAAGAGACCCAGTACTTC
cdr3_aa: CASGGRRRARQETQYF

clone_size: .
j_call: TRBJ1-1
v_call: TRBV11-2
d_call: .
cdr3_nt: TGTGCCAGCAGGATAGCGGGGGGGAGGGGAGGAGTTGAAGCTTTCTTT
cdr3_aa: CASRIAGGRGGVEAFF